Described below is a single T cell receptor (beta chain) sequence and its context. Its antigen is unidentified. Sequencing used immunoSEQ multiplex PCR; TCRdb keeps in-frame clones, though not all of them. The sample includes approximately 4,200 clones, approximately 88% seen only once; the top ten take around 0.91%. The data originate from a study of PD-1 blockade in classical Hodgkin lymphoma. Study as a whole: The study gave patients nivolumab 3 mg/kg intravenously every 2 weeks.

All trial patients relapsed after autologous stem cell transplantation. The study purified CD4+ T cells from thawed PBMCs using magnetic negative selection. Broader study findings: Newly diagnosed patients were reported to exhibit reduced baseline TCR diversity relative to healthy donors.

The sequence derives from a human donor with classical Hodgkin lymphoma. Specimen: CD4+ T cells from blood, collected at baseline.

The DNA of the CDR3 is TGTGCCAGCAGTTACAGGACAGGGGATACTGAAGCTTTCTTT. Protein product: CASSYRTGDTEAFF. The chain links TRBV6-6 to TRBJ1-1; the match to TRBD1 covers 9 bases. The CDR3 has 14 amino acids. The J segment lost 5 bases and the V segment lost 2 bases, leaving 3 bases of the junction unmatched. Germline CDR1 reads MNHNY; CDR2 reads SVGAGI (reference sequence).